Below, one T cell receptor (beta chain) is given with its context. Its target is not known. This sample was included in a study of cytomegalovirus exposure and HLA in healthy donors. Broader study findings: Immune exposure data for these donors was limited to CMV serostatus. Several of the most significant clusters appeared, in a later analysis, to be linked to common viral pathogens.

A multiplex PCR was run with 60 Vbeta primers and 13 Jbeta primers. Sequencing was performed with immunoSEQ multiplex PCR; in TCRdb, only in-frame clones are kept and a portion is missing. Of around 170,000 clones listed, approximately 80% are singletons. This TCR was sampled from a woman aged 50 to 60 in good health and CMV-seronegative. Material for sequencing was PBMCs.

Here the CDR3 reads CASSLNRFVGDTGELFF. The CDR3 DNA is TGTGCCAGCAGCTTAAATCGCTTCGTAGGGGACACCGGGGAGCTGTTTTTT. The V and J genes are TRBV7-9 and TRBJ2-2; weak D call: TRBD1 (5 bases). The CDR3 has 17 residues. V was cut by 2 bases and J by 3 bases, with 16 bases left in between. Germline CDR1 is SEHNR and CDR2 is FQNEAQ (reference sequence).